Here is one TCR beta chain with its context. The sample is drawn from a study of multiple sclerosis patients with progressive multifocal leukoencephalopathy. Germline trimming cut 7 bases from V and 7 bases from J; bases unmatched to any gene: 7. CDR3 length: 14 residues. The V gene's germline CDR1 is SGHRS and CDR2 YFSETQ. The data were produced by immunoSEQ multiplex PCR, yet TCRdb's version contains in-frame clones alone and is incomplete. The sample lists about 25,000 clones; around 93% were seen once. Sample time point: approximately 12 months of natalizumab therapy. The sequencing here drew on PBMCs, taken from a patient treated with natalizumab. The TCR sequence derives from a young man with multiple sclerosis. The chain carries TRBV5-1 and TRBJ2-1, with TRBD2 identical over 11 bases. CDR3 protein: CASATSGSFNEQFF. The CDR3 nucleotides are TGCGCCAGCGCTACTAGCGGGAGTTTTAATGAGCAGTTCTTC.